The following is a T cell receptor (beta chain) sequence with its context. Its matching antigen is unknown. This entry belongs to a study of shared clonotypes between healthy human individuals. Looking at the study overall: Per-donor plates numbered three CD4 naive, three CD4 memory, two CD8 naive and one CD8 memory.

Regarding the study as a whole: Estimated richness was generally greater in naive than memory subsets.

The CDR3 consists of 15 residues. Germline V CDR1 and CDR2: SGHTA, FQGNSA. Trimming took off 3 bases at V and 1 base at J, with 12 bases between the two ends. Assay used: immunoSEQ multiplex PCR; TCRdb lists only in-frame clones, some missing. Of 2 million to 2.5 million clones in the sample, roughly 95% were seen once. The clonotype originates from a man aged 18 to 29 in good health. The material sequenced was naive CD4+ T cells sorted from blood. The subset is: CD45RA+ positively selected. This chain connects TRBV7-2 to TRBJ1-1; D possibly corresponds to TRBD1 (6 bases). The CDR3 nucleotides read TGTGCCAGCAGCTTGATGGGGGGCGGGAACACTGAAGCTTTCTTT. This sequence encodes CASSLMGGGNTEAFF.